The 3 T cell receptor beta chains in this list originate from one sample, sequenced in a study of shared clonotypes between healthy human individuals (dated by TCRdb to the early 2020s). Library preparation employed the immunoSEQ multiplex PCR assay. TCRdb re-hosts the immuneACCESS table, in-frame sequences only. Its copies lack some clones; in the studies checked, an unresolved V gene accounts for under half of them, and the cause for the rest is not known. The sample data list about 2,500,000 clones, and around nine tenths of these were observed just once. The top ten clonotypes cover 0.13% to 0.15% of the sample. The sequenced sample was naive CD4+ T cells sorted from blood. The sample's cell subset or site label is to be understood as: CD45RA+ positively selected. The receptor source for this set is a man younger than 30 in good health.

The J gene is TRBJ1-3, the V gene TRBV14; no reliable D call. In germline, CDR1 is SGHDN, CDR2 FVKESK. V lost 4 bases to trimming and J lost 4 bases, with 17 bases between them. CDR3 length: 16 amino acids. The CDR3 DNA follows: TGTGCCAGCAGCCCCGGAGGGTCCGCCGTCGGAAACACCATATATTTT. This codes for CASSPGGSAVGNTIYF.

The J gene is TRBJ1-1, the V gene TRBV7-9, with no clear D. Trimming pared 1 base from V and 3 bases from J, leaving 12 bases between. Germline V gene data show CDR1 as SEHNR and CDR2 as FQNEAQ (reference sequence). CDR3 length: 15 residues. The DNA of the CDR3 is TGTGCCAGCAGCTTAGAGTCGCGGGCGGACACTGAAGCTTTCTTT. Residues: CASSLESRADTEAFF.

V gene TRBV9 combines with J gene TRBJ2-2; TRBD1 aligns across 8 bases. The germline V gene has CDR1 SGDLS and CDR2 YYNGEE. With 5 bases clipped from V and 2 bases from J, the junction kept 8 bases outside the gene matches. The CDR3 spans 16 residues. Here the CDR3 reads CASSQGAGPNTGELFF. CDR3 DNA sequence: TGTGCCAGCAGTCAGGGGGCAGGCCCCAACACCGGGGAGCTGTTTTTT.